The subject of this entry is one T cell receptor (beta chain). Its specificity is not known. Trimming took off 5 bases at V and 4 bases at J, with 17 bases between the two ends. Germline V gives CDR1 MDHEN, CDR2 SYDVKM. The CDR3 length is 15 residues. This entry belongs to a study of graft-versus-host responses after intestinal transplantation. TCRdb keeps only in-frame clones here, not all; method: immunoSEQ multiplex PCR. The sample includes about 130,000 clones, nearly 95% of them seen just once. This TCR was sampled from a human donor who received an intestinal transplant. The rearrangement uses TRBV28 and TRBJ1-2; unclear D gene. The material sequenced was unstimulated CD4+ T cells sorted from spleen or lymph node cells, taken before intestinal transplant. The CDR3 region has the DNA TGTGCCAGCAGTCCTCGGACCGTCACCCGCTATGGCTACACCTTC. Protein sequence: CASSPRTVTRYGYTF.